The 8 T cell receptor beta chains below were found in one sample sequenced in a study of early T cells in non-severe SARS-CoV-2 infection. MiXCR, applied by TCRdb to the 5' RACE reads, yields one record per CDR3 protein. Here the sample spans tens of thousands of distinct CDR3 sequences, about 5% being singletons. Sample: whole blood. The receptors derive from an adult who was a healthcare worker with PCR-confirmed SARS-CoV-2 infection or an uninfected control (not recorded which).

The V and J genes are TRBV11-2 and TRBJ2-4; no firm D call. The germline V gene encodes CDR1 SGHAT and CDR2 FQNNGV. Trimming left V 5 bases short and J 0 bases short, with 11 bases between. The length of the CDR3 is 15 residues. CDR3 nucleotide sequence: TGTGCCAGCAGCCCTCTCAATTTAGCCAAAAACATTCAGTACTTC. Translation: CASSPLNLAKNIQYF. Full variable domain (rest looked up from reference TRBV11-2 and TRBJ2-4): EAGVAQSPRYKIIEKRQSVAFWCNPISGHATLYWYQQILGQGPKLLIQFQNNGVVDDSQLPKDRFSAERLKGVDSTLKIQPAKLEDSAVYLCASSPLNLAKNIQYFGAGTRLSVL.

This clonotype occurred many times. The V call is TRBV29-1, the J call TRBJ1-1; D unresolved. Trimming took off 3 bases at V and 7 bases at J, with 15 bases between the two ends. Germline assignment: CDR1 SQVTM and CDR2 ANQGSEA. The CDR3 spans 13 residues. The CDR3 loop reads CSVDEGGVGEAFF. CDR3 DNA: TGCAGCGTTGATGAGGGCGGGGTTGGTGAAGCTTTCTTT.

V is TRBV15 and J is TRBJ1-6; 7 bases line up with TRBD1. The V gene end was trimmed by 2 bases and the J gene end by 13 bases; junction bases not matched to a gene: 11. This CDR3 is 15 amino acids long. From germline, CDR1 is LNHNV and CDR2 YYDKDF (reference sequence). The CDR3 region has the DNA TGTGCCACCAGCAGAAGACAGGGACCCGGTTATCCCCTCCACTTT. Translation: CATSRRQGPGYPLHF.

The chain carries TRBV5-1 and TRBJ2-7, with TRBD1 identical over 9 bases. Trimming cost V 2 bases and J 4 bases; bases outside gene matches: 7. Germline values: CDR1 SGHRS, CDR2 YFSETQ. CDR3 size: 15 residues. Here the CDR3 reads CASSFGDRELYEQYF. CDR3 DNA sequence: TGCGCCAGCAGCTTTGGGGACAGGGAACTTTACGAGCAGTACTTC.

This clonotype was found a few times. The chain recombines TRBV28 with TRBJ2-2; either TRBD1 or TRBD2 may fit D (5 bases each). Germline CDR1 is MDHEN and CDR2 is SYDVKM. The V and J ends lost 6 bases and 4 bases respectively, with 12 bases between them. The CDR3 has 14 residues. The CDR3: CASSPIGATGELFF. The CDR3 coding sequence is TGTGCCAGCAGCCCAATCGGGGCCACCGGGGAGCTGTTTTTT.

The V and J genes are TRBV7-6 and TRBJ1-2; possibly TRBD1 for D (5 bases). This CDR3 is built from 16 residues. Germline assignment: CDR1 SGHVS and CDR2 FNYEAQ. Trimming left V 4 bases short and J 2 bases short, with 17 bases between. CDR3 in DNA: TGTGCCAGCAGCTCGAATCCGACAGTGGGAAACTATGGCTACACCTTC. Translated, it gives CASSSNPTVGNYGYTF.

Ten or more counts support this clonotype. The V and J genes are TRBV12-3 or TRBV12-4 and TRBJ2-1, with 7 bases fitting TRBD2. The ends lost 8 bases at V and 0 bases at J; junction bases unmatched: 4. The CDR3 totals 14 residues. CDR3 amino acids: CASRAGSSYNEQFF. The CDR3 coding sequence is TGTGCCAGCCGAGCGGGGAGCTCCTACAATGAGCAGTTCTTC.

This clonotype was found many times. The V gene is TRBV5-1, the J gene TRBJ2-7; 7 nucleotides align to TRBD1. Germline CDR1 is SGHRS and CDR2 is YFSETQ. The CDR3 contains 14 residues. J lost 2 bases, V lost 5 bases, and 7 bases had no gene match. The CDR3 coding sequence is TGCGCCAGCAGTTTCCAGGGGGTTACCTACGAGCAGTACTTC. This codes for CASSFQGVTYEQYF.